Described below is a single T cell receptor beta chain sequence and its context. TCRdb redid the calling of the RT-PCR reads with MiXCR, one entry per CDR3 protein. The sample shows hundreds of thousands of distinct CDR3 sequences, approximately 16% of them seen only once. The CDR3 is 18 residues long. Between the trimmed V and J ends, which lost 7 bases and 0 bases, there was a span of 22 bases. From germline, CDR1 is MNHEY and CDR2 SMNVEV (reference sequence). The data are from a study of patients and donors after allogeneic stem cell transplantation. V is TRBV27 and J is TRBJ2-4; D might be TRBD2 (7 bases). Sequenced material: blood, either unsorted or a sorted T cell fraction (not recorded which). The sequence was collected from a human donor who was either an allogeneic HSCT recipient or a stem cell or donor lymphocyte infusion donor (not recorded which). It is not recorded whose cells these are; they may come from a transplant donor. The CDR3 DNA is TGTGCCAGCACTCTAGGAAGGGGGGGGCCGATAGCCAAAAACATTCAGTACTTC. The encoded protein is CASTLGRGGPIAKNIQYF.